Detailed here is one T cell receptor (beta chain). These data belong to a study of CD8+ T cells in alopecia areata. Extraction of RNA preceded its reverse transcription into cDNA, which served as the sequencing template. The data were produced by immunoSEQ multiplex PCR, yet TCRdb's version contains in-frame clones alone and is incomplete. The sample carries 65,000 to 75,000 clones, 45% to 50% recorded once. The clonotype comes from a human donor with alopecia areata. The sequencing used CD8+ T cells sorted from blood, collected at week 0.

The CDR3 nucleotides read TGTGCCAGCAGTCCCAGATCCTATGCGGAAAAACTGTTTTTT. As protein: CASSPRSYAEKLFF. V and J are TRBV6-1 and TRBJ1-4; D gene ambiguous. The germline V and J ends were trimmed by 5 bases and 8 bases, with 15 bases remaining between them. Germline values: CDR1 MNHNS, CDR2 SASEGT. The CDR3 covers 14 residues.